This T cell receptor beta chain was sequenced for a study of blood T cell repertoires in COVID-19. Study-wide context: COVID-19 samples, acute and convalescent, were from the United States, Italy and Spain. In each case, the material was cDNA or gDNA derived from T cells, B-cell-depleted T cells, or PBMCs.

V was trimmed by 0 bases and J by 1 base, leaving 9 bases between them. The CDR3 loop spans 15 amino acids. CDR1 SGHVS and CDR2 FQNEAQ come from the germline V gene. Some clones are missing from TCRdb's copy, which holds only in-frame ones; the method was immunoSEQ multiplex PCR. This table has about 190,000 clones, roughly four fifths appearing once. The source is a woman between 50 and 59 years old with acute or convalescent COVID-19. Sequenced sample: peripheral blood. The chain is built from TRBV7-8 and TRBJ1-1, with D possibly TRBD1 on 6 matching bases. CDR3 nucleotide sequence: TGTGCCAGCAGCTTAGCGTTGGGACAGAACACTGAAGCTTTCTTT. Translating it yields CASSLALGQNTEAFF.